One sample yielded the 11 T cell receptor beta chains listed below, sequenced in a study of shared clonotypes between healthy human individuals. Sequencing was performed with immunoSEQ multiplex PCR; in TCRdb, only in-frame clones are kept and a portion is missing. The repertoire holds roughly 2.1 million clones, with about 92% as singletons. Only CD45RO-negative cells positively selected for CCR7 counted as naive CD8 cells, so terminally differentiated effector memory CD45RA+ cells were excluded. The material sequenced was naive CD8+ T cells from PBMCs. The receptor source for this set is a man between 18 and 35 years old in good health. Some clones in this sample may be carry-over from other donors' samples.

The chain is built from TRBV28 and TRBJ2-1, with D perhaps TRBD2 (5 bases). From germline, CDR1 is MDHEN and CDR2 SYDVKM. The CDR3 spans 18 residues. Trimming shortened V by 3 bases and J by 1 base, and 19 bases separated the two germline ends. The CDR3 protein is CASSFPHPETSSYNEQFF. As DNA, the CDR3 is TGTGCCAGCAGTTTCCCCCACCCCGAAACTAGTTCCTACAATGAGCAGTTCTTC.

This clone was seen a handful of times. The CDR3 coding sequence is TGTGCCAGCGAGGCCCGGGCGGGAGGGCACCGGGGTCAGCCCCAGCATTTT. Its translation: CASEARAGGHRGQPQHF. The chain carries TRBV2 and TRBJ1-5; D is ambiguous. The V end lost 8 bases, the J end lost 6 bases, and 26 bases lay between the germline ends. The CDR3 spans 17 residues. CDR1 SNHLY and CDR2 FYNNEI come from the germline V gene.

This chain uses TRBV9 with TRBJ2-1; D is undetermined. Trimming took 0 bases from V and 5 from J, leaving 9 bases between them. CDR3 length equals 14 residues. Germline loops: CDR1 SGDLS, CDR2 YYNGEE. The CDR3 DNA reads as TGTGCCAGCAGCGTAGAGGTCGGCGACAATGAGCAGTTCTTC. Residues: CASSVEVGDNEQFF.

In this sample, this clone turned up once. The chain recombines TRBV4-3 with TRBJ2-1, with D unresolved. Germline values: CDR1 LGHNA, CDR2 YSLEER. V gave up 0 bases and J gave up 9 bases, with 15 bases separating them. The CDR3 covers 15 residues. The CDR3: CASSQDGNPNSEQFF. The CDR3 DNA reads TGCGCCAGCAGCCAAGACGGCAATCCAAACAGTGAGCAGTTCTTC.

In the case of this clone: The germline gene is not matched at one end of the junction; a read error may be the cause. The chain has TRBV7-9 and TRBJ1-1; 7 positions match TRBD1. Germline V CDR1 and CDR2: SEHNR, FQNEAQ (reference sequence). CDR3 length equals 9 residues. This CDR3 is CASSPGQVF. The CDR3 bases are TGTGCCAGCAGCCCCGGACAGGTGTTT.

The rearrangement uses TRBV5-4 and TRBJ2-7; D remains unclear. There are 19 residues in the CDR3. Trimming pared 2 bases from V and 6 bases from J, leaving 30 bases between. Germline V gene data show CDR1 as SGHNT and CDR2 as YYREEE (reference sequence). The chain's CDR3 is CASSFGLSSRVRNPPEQYF. DNA for the CDR3: TGTGCCAGCAGCTTTGGATTGTCTAGTCGAGTCCGTAACCCCCCCGAGCAGTACTTC.

The CDR3 is CASSGNSTTSGRSYEQYF. The CDR3 nucleotides are TGCGCCAGCAGTGGAAACTCTACGACTAGCGGGAGGTCCTACGAGCAGTACTTC. This sequence joins TRBV10-1 and TRBJ2-7, with TRBD2 matching 13 bases. V was clipped by 4 bases and J by 1 base; unmatched bases: 10. Germline V gene lookup returns CDR1 WNHNN and CDR2 SYGVQD (reference sequence). The CDR3 is 18 residues long.

The rearrangement joins TRBV6-1 to TRBJ2-7; 7 nucleotides line up with TRBD1. The CDR3 runs to 15 residues. Per germline, CDR1 MNHNS and CDR2 SASEGT. V dropped 1 base and J dropped 3; count of bases not matched to a gene: 6. In DNA form, the CDR3 reads TGTGCCAGCAGTGAAGGTAGGGGGCCTAGCTACGAGCAGTACTTC. It codes for CASSEGRGPSYEQYF.

The rearrangement joins TRBV15 to TRBJ2-1; 10 bases are a match to TRBD2. Germline CDR1 and CDR2: LNHNV and YYDKDF (reference sequence). CDR3 length equals 18 residues. V was clipped by 8 bases and J by 0 bases; unmatched bases: 13. CDR3 in DNA: TGTGCCACCCCGCTAGCGGGAGTATGGGCTAGCTCCTACAATGAGCAGTTCTTC. Protein product: CATPLAGVWASSYNEQFF. Full variable domain (rest looked up from reference TRBV15 and TRBJ2-1): DAMVIQNPRYQVTQFGKPVTLSCSQTLNHNVMYWYQQKSSQAPKLLFHYYDKDFNNEADTPDNFQSRRPNTSFCFLDIRSPGLGDTAMYLCATPLAGVWASSYNEQFFGPGTRLTVL.

The V and J genes are TRBV29-1 and TRBJ2-1, with D tentatively TRBD2 (6 bases). The ends were cut back, 6 bases at V and 10 bases at J, with 10 bases in the middle. The CDR3 spans 10 residues. CDR1 is SQVTM, CDR2 ANQGSEA, per germline. CDR3 sequence: CSVPAGEQFF. The CDR3 coding sequence is TGCAGCGTGCCGGCGGGGGAGCAGTTCTTC.

The chain recombines TRBV7-9 with TRBJ2-7, with TRBD1 matching 7 bases. CDR3 length: 19 residues. V lost 4 bases and J lost 0; bases outside the gene matches: 18. Per germline, CDR1 SEHNR and CDR2 FQNEAQ (reference sequence). In DNA, the CDR3 is TGTGCCAGCAGCTCCCCTCGGGACAGCCCAACAGCGTCCTCCTACGAGCAGTACTTC. Translation gives CASSSPRDSPTASSYEQYF. The entire variable domain, with the rest obtained from reference TRBV7-9 and TRBJ2-7, is as follows: DTGVSQNPRHKITKRGQNVTFRCDPISEHNRLYWYRQTLGQGPEFLTYFQNEAQLEKSRLLSDRFSAERPKGSFSTLEIQRTEQGDSAMYLCASSSPRDSPTASSYEQYFGPGTRLTVT.